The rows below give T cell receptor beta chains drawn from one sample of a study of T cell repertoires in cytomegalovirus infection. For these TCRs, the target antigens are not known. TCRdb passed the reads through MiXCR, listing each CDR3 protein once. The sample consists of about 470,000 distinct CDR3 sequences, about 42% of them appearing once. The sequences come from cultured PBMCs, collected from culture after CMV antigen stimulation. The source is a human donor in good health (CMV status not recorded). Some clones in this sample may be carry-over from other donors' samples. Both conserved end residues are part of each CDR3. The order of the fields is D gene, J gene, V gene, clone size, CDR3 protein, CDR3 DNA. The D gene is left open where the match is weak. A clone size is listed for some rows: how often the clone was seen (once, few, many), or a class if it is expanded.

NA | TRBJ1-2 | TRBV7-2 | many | CASSLRENYGYTF | TGTGCCAGCAGCTTGAGGGAGAACTATGGCTACACCTTC
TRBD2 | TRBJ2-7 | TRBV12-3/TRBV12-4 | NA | CASRSTSGNSYEQYF | TGTGCCAGCAGATCCACGAGCGGGAACTCCTACGAGCAGTACTTC
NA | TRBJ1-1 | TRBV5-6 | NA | CASSLAVGGGPYTEAFF | TGTGCCAGCAGCTTGGCCGTGGGGGGCGGTCCCTACACTGAAGCTTTCTTT
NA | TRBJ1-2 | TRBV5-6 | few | CASSPRAFGYGYTF | TGTGCCAGCAGTCCGCGGGCCTTTGGGTATGGCTACACCTTC
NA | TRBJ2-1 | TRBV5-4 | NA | CASSLVGDEQFF | TGTGCCAGCAGCTTAGTAGGCGATGAGCAGTTCTTC
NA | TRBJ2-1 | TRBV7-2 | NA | CASERASRLTYNEQFF | TGTGCCAGCGAGAGGGCAAGCAGGCTAACCTACAATGAGCAGTTCTTC
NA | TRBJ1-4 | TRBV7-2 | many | CASSLGPSSVNEKLFF | TGTGCCAGCAGCTTAGGTCCCTCCTCAGTTAATGAAAAACTGTTTTTT
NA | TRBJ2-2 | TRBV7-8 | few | CASSLARIGTGELFF | TGTGCCAGCAGCTTAGCGAGGATAGGCACCGGGGAGCTGTTTTTT
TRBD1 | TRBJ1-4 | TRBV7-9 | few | CASSSGTGASEKLFF | TGTGCCAGCAGCTCAGGGACAGGGGCGTCCGAAAAACTGTTTTTT
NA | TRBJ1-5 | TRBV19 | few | CASRTPLGEVRDQPQHF | TGTGCCAGTAGAACCCCTCTCGGTGAAGTTAGAGATCAGCCCCAGCATTTT